This T cell receptor (beta chain) was profiled in a study of read filtering for tumor transcriptome and immune sequencing. Background on the study: Whole-transcriptome libraries were prepared after DNase treatment.

Germline CDR1 SNHLY, CDR2 FYNNEI. The CDR3 has 15 amino acids. Trimming pared 1 base from V and 2 bases from J, leaving 9 bases between. Molecular barcoded adaptors covering alpha/delta and beta/gamma chains were used on roughly 400 ng RNA. TCRdb re-derived calls from the reads in MiXCR, one entry per CDR3 protein. The sample yields about 57,000 distinct CDR3 sequences, 20% to 25% seen once. Material for sequencing was a population of CD138-negative cells sorted from bone marrow. V usage is TRBV2 and J usage is TRBJ1-5; possibly TRBD1 for D (6 bases). This receptor was obtained from a donor at least 40 years old with multiple myeloma. DNA for the CDR3: TGTGCCAGCAGTGAAGAACAGGGCGGCAATCAGCCCCAGCATTTT. Amino acids: CASSEEQGGNQPQHF.